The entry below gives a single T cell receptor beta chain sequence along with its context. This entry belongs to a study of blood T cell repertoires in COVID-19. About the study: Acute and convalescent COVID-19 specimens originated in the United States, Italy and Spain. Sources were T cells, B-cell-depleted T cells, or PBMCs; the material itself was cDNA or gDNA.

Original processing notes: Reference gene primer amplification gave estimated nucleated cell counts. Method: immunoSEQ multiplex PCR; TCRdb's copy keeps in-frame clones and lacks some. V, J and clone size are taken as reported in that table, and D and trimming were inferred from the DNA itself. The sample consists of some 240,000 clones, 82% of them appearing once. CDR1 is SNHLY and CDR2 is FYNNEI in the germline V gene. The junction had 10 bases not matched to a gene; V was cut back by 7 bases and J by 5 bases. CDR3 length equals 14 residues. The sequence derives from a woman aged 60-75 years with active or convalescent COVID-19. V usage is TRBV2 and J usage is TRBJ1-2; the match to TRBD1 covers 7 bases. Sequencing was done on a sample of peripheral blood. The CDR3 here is CASIPSGQRYGYTF. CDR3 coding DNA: TGTGCCAGCATTCCTTCGGGACAGCGATATGGCTACACCTTC.